The clone carrying this T cell receptor beta chain has just one count. Repertoires were generated with immunoSEQ multiplex PCR, while TCRdb's copy carries only in-frame clones and drops some. The sample lists roughly 200,000 clones, 85% seen once, with roughly 7.7% in the top ten. The germline V gene encodes CDR1 SNHLY and CDR2 FYNNEI. The CDR3 totals 15 residues. The ends lost 6 bases at V and 6 bases at J; junction bases unmatched: 8. The data belong to a study of blood T cell repertoires in COVID-19. For the study at large: Sites in the United States, Italy and Spain provided acute and convalescent COVID-19 samples. Nucleic acid was either cDNA or gDNA, and it came from T cells, B-cell-depleted T cells, or PBMCs.

Material for sequencing was peripheral blood. This sequence joins TRBV2 and TRBJ1-2; 12 bases are shared with TRBD1. The receptor comes from a woman aged 55-70 years with acute or convalescent COVID-19. CDR3 sequence: CASSGRRDRGHGYTF. The CDR3 DNA follows: TGTGCCAGCAGCGGAAGGAGGGACAGGGGGCATGGCTACACCTTC.